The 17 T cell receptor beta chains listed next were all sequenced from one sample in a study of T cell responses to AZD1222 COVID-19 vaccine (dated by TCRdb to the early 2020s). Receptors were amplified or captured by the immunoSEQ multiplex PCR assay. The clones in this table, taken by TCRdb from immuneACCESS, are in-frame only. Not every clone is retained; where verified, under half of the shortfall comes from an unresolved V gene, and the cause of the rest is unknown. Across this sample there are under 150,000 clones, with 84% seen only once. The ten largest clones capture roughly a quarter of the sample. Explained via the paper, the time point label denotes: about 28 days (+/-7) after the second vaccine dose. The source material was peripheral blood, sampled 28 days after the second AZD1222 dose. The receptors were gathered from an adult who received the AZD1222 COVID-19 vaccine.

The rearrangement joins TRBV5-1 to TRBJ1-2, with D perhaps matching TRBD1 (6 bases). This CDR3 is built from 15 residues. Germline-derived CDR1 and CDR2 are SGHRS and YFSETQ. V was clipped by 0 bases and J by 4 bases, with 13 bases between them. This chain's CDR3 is CASSLEPGAGYGYTF. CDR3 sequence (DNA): TGCGCCAGCAGCTTGGAGCCGGGGGCAGGCTATGGCTACACCTTC.

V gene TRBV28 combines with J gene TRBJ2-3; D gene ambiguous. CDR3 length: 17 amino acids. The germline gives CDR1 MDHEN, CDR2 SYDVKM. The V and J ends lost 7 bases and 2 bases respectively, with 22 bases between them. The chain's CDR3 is CASTTPAAVLFTDTQYF. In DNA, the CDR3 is TGTGCCAGCACCACCCCCGCCGCGGTACTATTCACAGATACGCAGTATTTT.

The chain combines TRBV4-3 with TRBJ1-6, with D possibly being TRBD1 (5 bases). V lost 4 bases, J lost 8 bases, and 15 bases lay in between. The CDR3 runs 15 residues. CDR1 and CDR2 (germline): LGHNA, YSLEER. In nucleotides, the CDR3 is TGCGCCAGCAGCCCGGGACGGCGGGAGGATTCACCCCTCCACTTT. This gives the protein CASSPGRREDSPLHF.

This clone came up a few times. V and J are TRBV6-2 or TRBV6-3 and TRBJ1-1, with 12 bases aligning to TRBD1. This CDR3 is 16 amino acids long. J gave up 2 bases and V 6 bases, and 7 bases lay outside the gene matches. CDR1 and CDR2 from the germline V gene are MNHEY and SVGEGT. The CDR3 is CASSPWGQGANTEAFF. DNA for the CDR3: TGTGCCAGCAGCCCTTGGGGACAGGGGGCTAACACTGAAGCTTTCTTT.

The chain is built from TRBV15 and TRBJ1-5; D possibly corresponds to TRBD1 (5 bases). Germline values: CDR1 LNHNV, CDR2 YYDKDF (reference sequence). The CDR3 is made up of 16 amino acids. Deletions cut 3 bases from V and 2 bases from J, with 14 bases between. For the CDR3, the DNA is TGTGCCACCAGCAGGTACCGGGACGGACGCAATCAGCCCCAGCATTTT. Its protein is CATSRYRDGRNQPQHF.

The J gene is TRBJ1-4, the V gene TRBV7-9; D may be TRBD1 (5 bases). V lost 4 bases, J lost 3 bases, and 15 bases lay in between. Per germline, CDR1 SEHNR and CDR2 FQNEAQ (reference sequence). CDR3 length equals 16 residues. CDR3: CASSSNWGRANEKLFF. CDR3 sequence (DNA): TGTGCCAGCAGCTCCAACTGGGGCAGGGCTAATGAAAAACTGTTTTTT.

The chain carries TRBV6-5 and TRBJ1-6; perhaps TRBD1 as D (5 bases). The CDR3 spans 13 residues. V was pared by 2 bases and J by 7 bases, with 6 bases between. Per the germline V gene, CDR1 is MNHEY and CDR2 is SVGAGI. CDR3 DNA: TGTGCCAGCAGTTACGACAGCAATTCACCCCTCCACTTT. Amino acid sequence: CASSYDSNSPLHF.

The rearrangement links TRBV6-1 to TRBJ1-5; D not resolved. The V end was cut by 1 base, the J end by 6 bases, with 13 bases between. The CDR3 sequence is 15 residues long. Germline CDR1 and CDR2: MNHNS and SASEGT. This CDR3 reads CASSEGISLGQPQHF. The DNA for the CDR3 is TGTGCCAGCAGTGAAGGGATTTCCCTGGGTCAGCCCCAGCATTTT.

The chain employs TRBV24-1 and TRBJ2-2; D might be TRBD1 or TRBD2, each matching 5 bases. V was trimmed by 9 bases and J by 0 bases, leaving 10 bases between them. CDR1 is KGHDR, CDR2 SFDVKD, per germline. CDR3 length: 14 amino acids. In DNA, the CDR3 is TGTGCCACCGGGGGATCTCCGAACACCGGGGAGCTGTTTTTT. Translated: CATGGSPNTGELFF.

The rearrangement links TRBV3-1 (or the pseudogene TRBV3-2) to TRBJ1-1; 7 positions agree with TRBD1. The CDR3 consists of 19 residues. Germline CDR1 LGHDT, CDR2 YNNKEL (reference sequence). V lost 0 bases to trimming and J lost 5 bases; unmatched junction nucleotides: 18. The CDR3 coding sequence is TGTGCCAGCAGCCAAGATAGGTGCGGAGAGGGGGCTCACCGGACTGAAGCTTTCTTT. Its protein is CASSQDRCGEGAHRTEAFF.

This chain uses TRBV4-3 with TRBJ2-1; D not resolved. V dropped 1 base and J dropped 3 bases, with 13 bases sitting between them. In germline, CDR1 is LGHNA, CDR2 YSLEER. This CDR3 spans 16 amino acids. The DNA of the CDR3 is TGCGCCAGCAGCCAAGGGATGATAGGAATCTACAATGAGCAGTTCTTC. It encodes CASSQGMIGIYNEQFF.

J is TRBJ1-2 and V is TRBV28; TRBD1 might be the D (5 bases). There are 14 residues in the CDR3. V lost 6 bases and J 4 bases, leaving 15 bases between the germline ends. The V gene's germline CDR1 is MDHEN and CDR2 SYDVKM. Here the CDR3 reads CASRGGRGSYGYTF. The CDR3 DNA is TGTGCCAGCAGGGGAGGTAGGGGCTCCTATGGCTACACCTTC.

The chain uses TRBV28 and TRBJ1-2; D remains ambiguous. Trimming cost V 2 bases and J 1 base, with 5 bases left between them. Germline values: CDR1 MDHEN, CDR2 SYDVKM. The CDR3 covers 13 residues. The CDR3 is CASSLLVNYGYTF. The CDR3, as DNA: TGTGCCAGCAGTTTACTGGTTAACTATGGCTACACCTTC.

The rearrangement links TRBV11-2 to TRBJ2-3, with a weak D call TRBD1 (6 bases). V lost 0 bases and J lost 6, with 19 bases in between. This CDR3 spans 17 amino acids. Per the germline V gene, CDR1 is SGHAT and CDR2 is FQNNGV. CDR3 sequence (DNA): TGTGCCAGCAGCTTAGATCCCTTCTCAGGGGATGCGGATACGCAGTATTTT. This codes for CASSLDPFSGDADTQYF.

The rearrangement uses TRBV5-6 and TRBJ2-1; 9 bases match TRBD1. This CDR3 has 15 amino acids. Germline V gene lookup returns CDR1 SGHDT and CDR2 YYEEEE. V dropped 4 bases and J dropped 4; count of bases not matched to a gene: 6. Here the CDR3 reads CASSRRDRVYNEQFF. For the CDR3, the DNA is TGTGCCAGCAGCCGACGGGACAGGGTATACAATGAGCAGTTCTTC.

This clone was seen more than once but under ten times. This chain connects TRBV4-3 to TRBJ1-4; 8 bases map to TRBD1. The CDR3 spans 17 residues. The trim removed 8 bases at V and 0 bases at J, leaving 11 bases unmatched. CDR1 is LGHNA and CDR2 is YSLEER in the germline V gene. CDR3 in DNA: TGCGCCAGCCCCGGGACAGGACTTCTAGCAACTAATGAAAAACTGTTTTTT. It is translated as CASPGTGLLATNEKLFF.

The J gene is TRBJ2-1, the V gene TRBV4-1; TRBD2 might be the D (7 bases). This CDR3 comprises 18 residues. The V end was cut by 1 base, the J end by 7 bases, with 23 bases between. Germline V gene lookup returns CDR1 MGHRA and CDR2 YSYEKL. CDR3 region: CASSQVSRGGGMRNEQFF. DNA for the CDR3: TGCGCCAGCAGCCAAGTATCACGCGGCGGGGGCATGAGGAATGAGCAGTTCTTC.